The T cell receptor (beta chain) described here comes from a study of T cell repertoires in ileal Crohn's disease (dated by TCRdb to the late 2010s). Looking at the study overall: The median duration of disease was 7.5 to 9.5 years, and at the time of surgery 35% to 45% of patients were active smokers. Endoscopic postoperative recurrence was defined as a Rutgeerts score above i0. TCR repertoire analysis was done in about 57 Crohn's disease patients from a prospective multicentre cohort. Running in parallel with the study was a multicentre cohort set up to find predictors of early endoscopic recurrence following ileocolonic resection. A total of around 150 mucosal samples from 60 or so patients were sequenced, collected from several sites on the surgical specimen as well as at postoperative endoscopy. Postoperative therapy was given to about half of the patients, with thiopurines administered to about a dozen patients and anti-TNF agents administered to 20 or so patients. Surgery was performed for a complication in all patients, with stricturing disease in roughly 61% and penetrating disease in approximately 40%.

As encoded in the germline V gene (reference sequence), CDR1 is LNHNV while CDR2 is YYDKDF. Including cysteine and phenylalanine, the CDR3 has 14 amino acids. The DNA shown is the 42-base CDR3, in frame from base 1. The germline ends are 4 bases apart after V is trimmed by 1 base and J by 1 base. This clone occurred once. Its antigen remains unidentified. One base away there is no much larger clone; base qualities are not given. For commercial TCRB immunosequencing, 400 to 550 nanograms of biopsy DNA were submitted for each sample. Adaptive Biotechnology amplified CDR3 regions from genomic DNA with a two-step multiplex PCR that controlled for amplification bias. The first PCR used primers for every V and J gene segment; the second PCR added barcodes and Illumina adapters. An Illumina instrument was used to sequence the CDR3 libraries. The original methods were these. The analysis drew on both the pipelines supplied by the vendor and custom analysis of the raw data in R/Bioconductor running R version 3.3.0. Clonality, which ranges from 0 to 1, was calculated as the inverse of the normalised Shannon entropy across all productive clones. High-frequency clones were defined as the repertoire share of the top 100 clones, retaining only clones passing a 95% confidence test. The Simpson index measured repertoire diversity, and the Morisita-Horn index measured overlap between samples. TCRdb's version of the immuneACCESS table is confined to in-frame rearrangements and falls short of the full clone set. An unresolved V gene accounts for under half of the shortfall where checked; the remainder is of unknown origin. For V, J and clone size, that table is used; D and trimming come from the DNA. This sample has some 14,000 clones in its table, and about three quarters of those were observed once. 4% to 5.5% of the sample lies in the top ten.

Paper-wide results and their limitations: Patients who were active smokers at surgery had a significantly higher proportion of clonal expansions than non-smokers (approximately 26% vs 17%, p=0.02). Sorted CD8 T cells carried more high-frequency clones than CD4 T cells, suggesting mucosal expansions were mainly CD8. Only a subgroup of patients, of unstated size, had their mucosal CD4 and CD8 T cells sorted and sequenced. Endoscopic recurrence was found to be associated with higher high-frequency clone percentages at surgery, and recurrence was observed in all patients with clonality above 26.8% (18/57).

Eligible patients were adults with ileal or ileocolonic Crohn's disease who had an indication for ileocolonic resection. Before DNA extraction, whole ileal mucosal biopsies were kept frozen at -80 degrees C. Genomic DNA was extracted from frozen whole biopsies with a TRizol-based method and quantified on a NanoDrop 2000 spectrophotometer. The rearrangement joined TRBV15 to TRBJ2-2; no D gene can be assigned with confidence. Sequences were obtained from ileal tissue. This TCR was recovered from an adult with Crohn's disease. The CDR3 region reads CATSRGENTGELFF. The nucleotide sequence reads TGTGCCACCAGCAGAGGCGAGAACACCGGGGAGCTGTTTTTT.